This passage covers 14 T cell receptor beta chains from one sample sequenced in a study of STAT3 mutations in large granular lymphocyte leukemia. Findings and limits, study-wide: In T-cell large granular lymphocyte leukemia, about half of patients showed multiple immunodominant subclonotypes.

Their cognate antigens are unknown. The protocol was immunoSEQ multiplex PCR, while the TCRdb copy is restricted to in-frame clones and leaves out a portion. Among over 4,500 clones listed, about 50% were seen once. The sample consisted of peripheral blood mononuclear cells. Every receptor here comes from a woman in her seventies with T-cell large granular lymphocyte leukemia. Some clones in this sample may be carry-over from other donors' samples.

The chain combines TRBV6-5 with TRBJ2-7; 7 bases match TRBD2. The CDR3 runs 14 residues. Germline-derived CDR1 and CDR2 are MNHEY and SVGAGI. After removal of 4 bases from V and 4 bases from J, the junction contained 7 bases not matched to a gene. The CDR3 bases are TGTGCCAGCAGTTCCCCTAGCGGTACTTACGAGCAGTACTTC. Its protein product is CASSSPSGTYEQYF.

This sequence joins TRBV18 and TRBJ2-5; the D call may be TRBD1 or TRBD2 (6 bases each). CDR3 size: 16 residues. Germline CDR1 reads KGHSH; CDR2 reads LQKENI. V dropped 8 bases and J dropped 4 bases, with 23 bases sitting between them. The CDR3 DNA follows: TGTGCCAGCCGCATCGGGGGCTTGGCGAGTGGAGAGACCCAGTACTTC. Amino acid sequence: CASRIGGLASGETQYF.

This clone has a handful of counts. This chain joins TRBV11-2 and TRBJ2-2, with 10 positions matching TRBD1. Germline CDR1 reads SGHAT; CDR2 reads FQNNGV. V was pared by 6 bases and J by 5 bases, with 6 bases of the junction left unmatched. The CDR3 runs 15 residues. The CDR3 reads CASSFDRGRTGELFF. In nucleotides, the CDR3 is TGTGCCAGCAGTTTTGACAGGGGGCGGACCGGGGAGCTGTTTTTT.

This chain connects TRBV30 to TRBJ2-7; no clear D gene. CDR3 size: 12 residues. CDR1 is GTSNPN and CDR2 is SVGIG in the germline V gene (reference sequence). V lost 1 base, J lost 7 bases, and 11 bases lay in between. The CDR3 DNA reads TGTGCCTGGAGTGGGTCCTTGGAAGAGCAGTACTTC. Encoded protein: CAWSGSLEEQYF.

The chain carries TRBV7-9 and TRBJ2-3; 11 positions match TRBD2. V shed 4 bases and J 2 bases; nucleotides not matched to a gene: 8. The germline gives CDR1 SEHNR, CDR2 FQNEAQ (reference sequence). This CDR3 is built from 17 residues. As DNA, the CDR3 is TGTGCCAGCAGCTCCAAGACTAGCGGGACCCCCACAGATACGCAGTATTTT. It is translated as CASSSKTSGTPTDTQYF.

The genes are TRBV5-1 and TRBJ2-3; 9 bases fit TRBD2. The CDR3 sequence is 16 residues long. Germline V lookup: CDR1 SGHRS, CDR2 YFSETQ. J gave up 0 bases and V 4 bases, and 6 bases lay outside the gene matches. CDR3 residues: CASSPLTSGSTDTQYF. CDR3 nucleotide sequence: TGCGCCAGCAGCCCCTTGACTAGCGGAAGCACAGATACGCAGTATTTT.

CDR3 region: CASSLMGISYNEQFF. The CDR3 DNA follows: TGTGCCAGCAGTTTAATGGGGATATCCTACAATGAGCAGTTCTTC. This rearrangement joins TRBV27 to TRBJ2-1; the D is unclear. Germline lookup yields CDR1 MNHEY and CDR2 SMNVEV (reference sequence). The CDR3 is made up of 15 amino acids. V gave up 2 bases and J gave up 1 base, with 9 bases separating them.

The rearrangement links TRBV5-4 to TRBJ1-2; D unresolved. V was trimmed by 4 bases and J by 0 bases, leaving 7 bases between them. Germline loops: CDR1 SGHNT, CDR2 YYREEE (reference sequence). The CDR3 runs to 13 residues. DNA of the CDR3: TGTGCCAGCAGCCGGGGTGCTAACTATGGCTACACCTTC. This gives the protein CASSRGANYGYTF. Looking up the rest from reference TRBV5-4 and TRBJ1-2 gives the full variable domain: ETGVTQSPTHLIKTRGQQVTLRCSSQSGHNTVSWYQQALGQGPQFIFQYYREEENGRGNFPPRFSGLQFPNYSSELNVNALELDDSALYLCASSRGANYGYTFGSGTRLTVV.

This chain links TRBV28 with TRBJ1-2, with 7 nucleotides matching TRBD1. V dropped 2 bases and J dropped 6; count of bases not matched to a gene: 0. The CDR3 runs 12 residues. Germline loops: CDR1 MDHEN, CDR2 SYDVKM. In nucleotides, the CDR3 is TGTGCCAGCAGTTTAACAGGGGATGGCTACACCTTC. This sequence encodes CASSLTGDGYTF.

V is TRBV6-6 and J is TRBJ1-3, with unresolved D. V lost 8 bases and J lost 4, with 9 bases in between. CDR1 is MNHNY and CDR2 is SVGAGI in the germline V gene (reference sequence). The CDR3 loop spans 12 amino acids. The CDR3 coding sequence is TGTGCCAGCGGCACAGAGGGAAACACCATATATTTT. Translation: CASGTEGNTIYF.

Within the sample, this clone is medium-sized. V gene TRBV19 combines with J gene TRBJ1-5, with D possibly matching TRBD1 (5 bases). CDR3 length: 13 residues. Germline V lookup: CDR1 LNHDA, CDR2 SQIVND (reference sequence). With 7 bases removed from V and 5 bases from J, the gap between germline ends came to 12 bases. The CDR3 sequence: CASMRGEHQPQHF. The DNA of the CDR3 is TGTGCCAGTATGCGGGGGGAACATCAGCCCCAGCATTTT.

The chain recombines TRBV27 with TRBJ2-7; 10 bases are a match to TRBD1. J lost 2 bases, V lost 8 bases, and 12 bases had no gene match. The CDR3 extends over 16 amino acids. Germline V gives CDR1 MNHEY, CDR2 SMNVEV (reference sequence). CDR3 amino acids: CASGLPGTGDPYEQYF. The DNA of the CDR3 is TGTGCCAGCGGACTTCCCGGGACAGGGGACCCCTACGAGCAGTACTTC.

The chain couples TRBV18 to TRBJ2-5; perhaps TRBD1 as D (5 bases). V gave up 6 bases and J gave up 5 bases, with 13 bases separating them. Germline loops: CDR1 KGHSH, CDR2 LQKENI. The CDR3 has 13 residues. CDR3 residues: CASSDSYRETQYF. DNA for the CDR3: TGTGCCAGCTCCGACAGTTACAGGGAGACCCAGTACTTC.

The V and J genes are TRBV30 and TRBJ1-1, with unresolved D. V was shortened by 0 bases and J by 3 bases, with 8 bases between the two germline ends. This CDR3 has 13 amino acids. Germline CDR1 GTSNPN, CDR2 SVGIG (reference sequence). Here the CDR3 reads CAWSVQADTEAFF. CDR3 nucleotides: TGTGCCTGGAGTGTCCAGGCCGACACTGAAGCTTTCTTT.